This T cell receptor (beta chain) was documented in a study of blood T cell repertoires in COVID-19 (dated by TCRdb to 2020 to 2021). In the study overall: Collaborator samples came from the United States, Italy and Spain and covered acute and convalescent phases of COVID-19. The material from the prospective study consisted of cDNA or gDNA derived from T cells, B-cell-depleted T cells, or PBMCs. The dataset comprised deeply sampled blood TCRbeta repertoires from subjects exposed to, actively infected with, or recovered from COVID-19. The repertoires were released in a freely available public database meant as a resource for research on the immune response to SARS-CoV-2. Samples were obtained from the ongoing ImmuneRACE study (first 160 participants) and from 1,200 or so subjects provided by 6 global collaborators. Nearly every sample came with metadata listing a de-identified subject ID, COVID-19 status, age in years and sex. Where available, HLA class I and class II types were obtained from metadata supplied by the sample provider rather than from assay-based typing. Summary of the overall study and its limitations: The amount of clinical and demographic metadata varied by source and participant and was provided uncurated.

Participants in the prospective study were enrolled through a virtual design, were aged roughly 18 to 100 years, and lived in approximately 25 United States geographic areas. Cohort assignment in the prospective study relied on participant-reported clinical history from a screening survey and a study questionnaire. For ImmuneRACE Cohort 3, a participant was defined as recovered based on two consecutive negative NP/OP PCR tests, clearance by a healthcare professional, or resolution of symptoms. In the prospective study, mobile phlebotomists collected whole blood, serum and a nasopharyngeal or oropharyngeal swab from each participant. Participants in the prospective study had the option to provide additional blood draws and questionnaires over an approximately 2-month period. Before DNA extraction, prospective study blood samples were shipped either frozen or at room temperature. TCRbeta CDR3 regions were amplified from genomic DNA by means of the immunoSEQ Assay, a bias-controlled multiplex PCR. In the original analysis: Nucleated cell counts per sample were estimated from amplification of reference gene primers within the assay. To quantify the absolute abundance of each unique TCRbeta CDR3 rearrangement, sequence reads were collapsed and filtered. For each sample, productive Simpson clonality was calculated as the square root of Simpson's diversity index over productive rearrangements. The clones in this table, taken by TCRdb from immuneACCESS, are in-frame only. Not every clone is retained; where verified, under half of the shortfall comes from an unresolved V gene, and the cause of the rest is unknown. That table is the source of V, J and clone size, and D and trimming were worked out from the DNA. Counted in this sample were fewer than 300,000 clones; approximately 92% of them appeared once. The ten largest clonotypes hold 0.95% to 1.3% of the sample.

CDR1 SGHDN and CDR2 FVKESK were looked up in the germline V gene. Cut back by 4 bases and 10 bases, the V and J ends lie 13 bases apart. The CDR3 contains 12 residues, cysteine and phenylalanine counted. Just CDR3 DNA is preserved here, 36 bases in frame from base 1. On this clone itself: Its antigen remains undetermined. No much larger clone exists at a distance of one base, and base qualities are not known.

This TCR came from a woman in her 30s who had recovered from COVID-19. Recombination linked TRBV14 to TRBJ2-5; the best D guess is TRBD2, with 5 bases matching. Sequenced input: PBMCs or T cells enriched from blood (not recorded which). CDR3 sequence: CASSPLNRDQYF. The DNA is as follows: TGTGCCAGCAGCCCCCTAAACCGGGACCAGTACTTC. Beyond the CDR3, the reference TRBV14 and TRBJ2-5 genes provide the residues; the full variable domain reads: EAGVTQFPSHSVIEKGQTVTLRCDPISGHDNLYWYRRVMGKEIKFLLHFVKESKQDESGMPNNRFLAERTGGTYSTLKVQPAELEDSGVYFCASSPLNRDQYFGPGTRLLVL.